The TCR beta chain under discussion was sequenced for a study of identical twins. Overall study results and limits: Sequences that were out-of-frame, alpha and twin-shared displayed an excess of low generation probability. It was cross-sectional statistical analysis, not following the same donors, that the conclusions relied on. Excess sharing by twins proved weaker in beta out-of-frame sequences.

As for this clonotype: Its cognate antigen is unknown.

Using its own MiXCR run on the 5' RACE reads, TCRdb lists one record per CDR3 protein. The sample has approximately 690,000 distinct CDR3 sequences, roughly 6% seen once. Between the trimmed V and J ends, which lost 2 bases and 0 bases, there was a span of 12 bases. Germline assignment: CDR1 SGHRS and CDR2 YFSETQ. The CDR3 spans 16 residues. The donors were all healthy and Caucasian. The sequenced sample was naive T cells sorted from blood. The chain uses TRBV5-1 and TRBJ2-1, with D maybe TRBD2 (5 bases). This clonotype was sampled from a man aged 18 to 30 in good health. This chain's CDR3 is CASSFGGINSYNEQFF. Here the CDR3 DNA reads TGCGCCAGCAGCTTTGGAGGAATTAACTCCTACAATGAGCAGTTCTTC.